This T cell receptor (beta chain) was identified in a study of T-cell reconstitution after alpha-beta-depleted transplantation in children. Preparing the TCRbeta library involved the use of unique molecular identifiers. In TCRdb, the PCR reads were re-called with MiXCR into one record per CDR3 protein. The sample lists around 370,000 distinct CDR3 sequences; 10% were seen once. The material was PBMCs from the stem cell graft donor, obtained from the stem cell graft. This TCR derives from a human donor who donated a stem cell graft to a child with acute lymphoblastic leukemia.

This CDR3 is CASSPASWAGASEQYF. CDR3 DNA: TGTGCCAGCAGCCCAGCTAGTTGGGCGGGAGCTTCCGAGCAGTACTTC. The chain couples TRBV7-9 to TRBJ2-7, with 7 bases fitting TRBD2. The V and J ends lost 5 bases and 6 bases, in that order; junction bases with no gene match: 16. Germline V CDR1 and CDR2: SEHNR, FQNEAQ (reference sequence). The CDR3 totals 16 residues. The full variable domain, with the rest looked up from reference TRBV7-9 and TRBJ2-7, is DTGVSQNPRHKITKRGQNVTFRCDPISEHNRLYWYRQTLGQGPEFLTYFQNEAQLEKSRLLSDRFSAERPKGSFSTLEIQRTEQGDSAMYLCASSPASWAGASEQYFGPGTRLTVT.